This T cell receptor beta chain was identified during a study of blood T cell repertoires in COVID-19. On the study more broadly: Sample material is recorded as cDNA or gDNA derived from T cells, B-cell-depleted T cells, or PBMCs.

Some clones are missing from TCRdb's copy, which holds only in-frame ones; the method was immunoSEQ multiplex PCR. The sample lists about 160,000 clones; 80% to 90% were seen once. This CDR3 spans 17 amino acids. The V end was cut by 0 bases, the J end by 0 bases, with 13 bases between. In germline, CDR1 is SGDLS, CDR2 YYNGEE. The origin of this receptor is a man aged 35 to 55 with acute or convalescent COVID-19. The gene calls are TRBV9 and TRBJ1-3; no clear D gene. The specimen sequenced was peripheral blood. The CDR3 loop reads CASSVASPISSGNTIYF. CDR3 nucleotide sequence: TGTGCCAGCAGCGTAGCTTCCCCGATTAGCTCTGGAAACACCATATATTTT.